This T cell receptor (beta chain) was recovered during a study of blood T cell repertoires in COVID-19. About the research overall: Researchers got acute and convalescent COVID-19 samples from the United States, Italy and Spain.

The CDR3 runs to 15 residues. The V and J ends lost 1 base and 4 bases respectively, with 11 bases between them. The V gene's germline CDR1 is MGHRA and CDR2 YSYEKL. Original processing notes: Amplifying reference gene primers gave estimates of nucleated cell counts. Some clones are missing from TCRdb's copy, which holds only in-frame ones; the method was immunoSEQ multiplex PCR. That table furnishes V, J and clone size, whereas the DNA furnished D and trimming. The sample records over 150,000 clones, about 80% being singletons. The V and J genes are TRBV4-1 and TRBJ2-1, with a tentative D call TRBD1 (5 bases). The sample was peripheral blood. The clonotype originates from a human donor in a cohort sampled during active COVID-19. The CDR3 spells CASSQAPQGYNEQFF. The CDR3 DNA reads TGCGCCAGCAGCCAAGCCCCTCAGGGTTACAATGAGCAGTTCTTC.